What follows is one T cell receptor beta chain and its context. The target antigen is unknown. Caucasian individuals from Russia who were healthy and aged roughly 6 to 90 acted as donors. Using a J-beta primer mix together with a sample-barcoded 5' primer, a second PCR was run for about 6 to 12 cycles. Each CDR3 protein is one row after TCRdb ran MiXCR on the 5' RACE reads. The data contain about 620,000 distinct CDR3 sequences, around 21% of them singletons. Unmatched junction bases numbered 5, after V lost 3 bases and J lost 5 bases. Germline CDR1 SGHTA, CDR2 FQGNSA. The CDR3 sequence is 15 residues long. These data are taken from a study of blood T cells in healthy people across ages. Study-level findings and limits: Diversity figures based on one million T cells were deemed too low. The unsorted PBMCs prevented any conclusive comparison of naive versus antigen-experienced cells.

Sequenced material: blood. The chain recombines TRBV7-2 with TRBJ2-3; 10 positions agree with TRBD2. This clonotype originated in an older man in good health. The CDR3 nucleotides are TGTGCCAGCAGCTTGCTAGCGGGGGTTCGAGATACGCAGTATTTT. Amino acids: CASSLLAGVRDTQYF. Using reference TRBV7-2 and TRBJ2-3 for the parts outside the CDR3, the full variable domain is GAGVSQSPSNKVTEKGKDVELRCDPISGHTALYWYRQSLGQGLEFLIYFQGNSAPDKSGLPSDRFSAERTGGSVSTLTIQRTQQEDSAVYLCASSLLAGVRDTQYFGPGTRLTVL.